The 13 T cell receptor beta chains below all came from one sample that was sequenced in a study of blood T cells in healthy people across ages. A sample-barcoded 5' primer and a J-beta primer mix were used in a second PCR of roughly 7 to 11 cycles. TCRdb reprocessed the 5' RACE reads with MiXCR, giving one entry per CDR3 protein. The sample includes more than 1 million distinct CDR3 sequences, around 43% of them seen just once. What was sequenced was blood. All receptors derive from a woman aged 60-75 years in good health.

Turning to this clonotype: With a much larger clone just one base away, this may be a read error. The chain joins TRBV11-2 to TRBJ2-5; 9 nucleotides agree with TRBD2. This CDR3 spans 17 amino acids. Trimming took 2 bases from V and 11 from J; bases not matched to a gene: 18. The V gene's germline CDR1 is SGHAT and CDR2 FQNNGV. The CDR3 nucleotides read TGTGCCAGCAGCTTACGGGGACTAGCAGCACTTTACAATGAGCAGTACTTC. As protein: CASSLRGLAALYNEQYF.

This clonotype was seen a few times. CDR3 nucleotides: TGTGCCAGCAGTCACCTCTACCATGTGGATGGCTACACCTTC. This gives the protein CASSHLYHVDGYTF. The rearrangement links TRBV2 to TRBJ1-2, with no clear D. Trimming took 5 bases from V and 6 from J, leaving 16 bases between them. Germline V lookup: CDR1 SNHLY, CDR2 FYNNEI. The CDR3 totals 14 residues. The complete variable domain, with remaining parts taken from reference TRBV2 and TRBJ1-2, reads EPEVTQTPSHQVTQMGQEVILRCVPISNHLYFYWYRQILGQKVEFLVSFYNNEISEKSEIFDDQFSVERPDGSNFTLKIRSTKLEDSAMYFCASSHLYHVDGYTFGSGTRLTVV.

The V gene is TRBV28, the J gene TRBJ2-5, with 7 bases that match TRBD2. Germline lookup yields CDR1 MDHEN and CDR2 SYDVKM. J gave up 3 bases and V 3 bases, and 4 bases lay outside the gene matches. This CDR3 has 14 amino acids. In nucleotides, the CDR3 is TGTGCCAGCAGTTTCCGGACTAGAAAAGAGACCCAGTACTTC. This gives the protein CASSFRTRKETQYF.

The rearrangement uses TRBV10-3 and TRBJ2-1; possibly TRBD2 for D (5 bases). This CDR3 contains 14 residues. The ends were cut back, 4 bases at V and 4 bases at J, with 11 bases in the middle. Germline V gene sequence: CDR1 ENHRY, CDR2 SYGVKD. The DNA of the CDR3 is TGTGCCATCAGTGGAGGGCTCAATTACAATGAGCAGTTCTTC. It codes for CAISGGLNYNEQFF.

V usage is TRBV24-1 and J usage is TRBJ2-3; tentatively, D is TRBD1 or TRBD2 (6 bases each). Trimming removed 1 base at V and 4 bases at J, with 11 bases between. The CDR3 extends over 15 amino acids. Germline CDR1 reads KGHDR; CDR2 reads SFDVKD. The CDR3: CATSDFRGHADTQYF. As DNA, the CDR3 is TGTGCCACCAGTGATTTCCGGGGGCACGCAGATACGCAGTATTTT.

Concerning this clonotype: A junction end diverges from the germline sequence, so it may reflect a read error. The chain is built from TRBV14 and TRBJ2-4; D gene ambiguous. The J call is doubtful: the DNA matches TRBJ2-7 better. This CDR3 is 15 amino acids long. Germline CDR1 and CDR2: SGHDN and FVKESK. The CDR3 nucleotides read TGTGCCAGCAGTCAAGACGGCAGGTCTATAACCGAGCAGTACTTC. It encodes CASSQDGRSITEQYF.

This clonotype has a handful of counts. The rearrangement links TRBV20-1 to TRBJ2-1, with TRBD1 as a possible D gene (5 bases). V lost 0 bases to trimming and J lost 7 bases, with 13 bases between them. Germline values: CDR1 DFQATT, CDR2 SNEGSKA (reference sequence). This CDR3 contains 14 residues. CDR3 protein: CSARDPGQVNEQFF. The CDR3 DNA reads TGCAGTGCTAGAGATCCTGGACAAGTTAATGAGCAGTTCTTC.

The chain joins TRBV10-1 to TRBJ2-1; D remains unclear. CDR3 length: 13 residues. Trimming shortened V by 3 bases and J by 9 bases, and 12 bases separated the two germline ends. The germline V gene encodes CDR1 WNHNN and CDR2 SYGVQD (reference sequence). As DNA, the CDR3 is TGCGCCAGCAGTGAAGGCGGCTCAGGTGAGCAGTTCTTC. Amino acids: CASSEGGSGEQFF.

The genes are TRBV20-1 and TRBJ1-5; maybe TRBD1 (5 bases). The CDR3 extends over 16 amino acids. The ends were cut back, 3 bases at V and 1 base at J, with 16 bases in the middle. The germline V gene has CDR1 DFQATT and CDR2 SNEGSKA (reference sequence). CDR3 coding DNA: TGCAGTGCTAGTGATAGCCTGCGGGGGAGCAATCAGCCCCAGCATTTT. Translating gives CSASDSLRGSNQPQHF.

This clonotype has only a few counts. The gene calls are TRBV12-3 or TRBV12-4 and TRBJ1-4; D not resolved. This CDR3 comprises 16 residues. V shed 7 bases and J shed 0 bases, with 15 bases lying between them. Written as DNA, the CDR3 is TGTGCCAGCATCCCGGGGAGAAGGGCAACTAATGAAAAACTGTTTTTT. This translates into CASIPGRRATNEKLFF.

The V gene is TRBV6-1, the J gene TRBJ2-7, with TRBD2 matching over 8 bases. V was pared by 1 base and J by 2 bases, with 1 base of the junction left unmatched. Germline V gene lookup returns CDR1 MNHNS and CDR2 SASEGT. The CDR3 spans 14 residues. The chain's CDR3 is CASSEGLATYEQYF. The DNA of the CDR3 is TGTGCCAGCAGTGAAGGACTAGCGACCTACGAGCAGTACTTC.

This chain uses TRBV12-5 with TRBJ1-4; 9 bases are a match to TRBD1. V gave up 3 bases and J gave up 6 bases; unmatched junction bases: 14. Germline V gene sequence: CDR1 LGHNT, CDR2 FRNRAP. The CDR3 extends over 18 amino acids. CDR3 sequence: CASGFRDRARLGDEKLFF. As DNA, the CDR3 is TGTGCTAGTGGTTTTAGGGACAGGGCCCGACTGGGGGATGAAAAACTGTTTTTT.

This clonotype has just a few counts. This sequence joins TRBV5-1 and TRBJ2-3, with 9 bases lining up with TRBD2. The CDR3 has 17 residues. Trimming at V came to 4 bases and at J to 4 bases, leaving 13 bases not matched to a gene. The germline V gene has CDR1 SGHRS and CDR2 YFSETQ. The CDR3 sequence: CASSVSGRLTGPDTQYF. DNA of the CDR3: TGCGCCAGCAGCGTCAGCGGGAGGCTGACGGGCCCAGATACGCAGTATTTT.